This T cell receptor beta chain is drawn from a study of T cell clonality in common variable immunodeficiency. This clone was recorded many times. The sequenced fragment ends 3 residues before the CDR3 boundary, so the rest is inferred from the germline J gene. The CDR3 extends over 12 amino acids. Trimming removed 7 bases from V and 6 bases from J; junction bases left unmatched: 7. Germline loops: CDR1 SGHDT, CDR2 YYEEEE. The data were produced by immunoSEQ multiplex PCR, yet TCRdb's version contains in-frame clones alone and is incomplete. This repertoire holds tens of thousands of clones, and none appear only once.

Sequencing input: peripheral blood mononuclear cells. The chain has TRBV5-6 and TRBJ2-7; 7 nucleotides line up with TRBD2. The sequence was obtained from a person aged 18 to 70 in good health. The CDR3 DNA, read in part, is TGTGCCAGCTCGCTAGCGGTATCCGAG. It is translated as CASSLAVSE. The entire CDR3 protein is CASSLAVSEQYF.